This TCR beta chain was sequenced in a study of CD8+CD57+ T cells in acquired aplastic anemia. Profiling that covered TCR beta VDJ and CDR3 relied on genomic DNA as its template. TCRdb used MiXCR to reprocess the reads, holding one entry per CDR3 protein. The repertoire includes around 290,000 distinct CDR3 sequences, about three fifths of them detected once, and roughly 1.2% sits in the top ten. The germline V gene encodes CDR1 SNHLY and CDR2 FYNNEI. The CDR3 spans 11 residues. Study conclusions and caveats: No significant patient-versus-control difference appeared in CD8+ Simpson's diversity. There were 25 to 30 CD8+ CDR3 sequences that occurred in both patients and controls.

Notes on this clonotype: The target antigen is unknown. The junction differs from germline at one of its ends, possibly a read error.

Flow cytometry had shown expanded CD8+CD57+ cells in the patients chosen for sequencing. The receptor's source is a human donor with aplastic anemia. The chain employs TRBV2 and TRBJ1-1; D is unresolved. The sequenced sample was sorted CD4+, CD8+, or CD8+CD57+ T cells (not recorded which) from PBMCs. The CDR3 DNA reads TGTGCCAGCGGTGACGACGGGATCCCTTTCTTT. Its protein product is CASGDDGIPFF.